The T cell receptor (beta chain) described here comes from a study of CD8 T cells in Susac syndrome. Study-wide findings and caveats: In TEMRA cells and active patients, CD8+ clonal expansion in Susac reached its peak. The study admitted that it had a relatively small number of individuals in its TCR sequencing and HLA analysis.

There are a few counts of this clonotype. What it recognizes is unknown. Reverse transcription of roughly 0.5 to 1 ug RNA used random hexamers. A multiplex approach, immunoSEQ multiplex PCR, amplified TCR beta CDR3 across 54 Vbeta and 13 Jbeta. TCRdb reanalysed the immunoSEQ multiplex PCR reads using MiXCR and keeps one entry per CDR3 protein. The sample contains 75,000 to 95,000 distinct CDR3 sequences, just under 95% of which appear only once. Trimming took 1 base from V and 4 from J, leaving 5 bases between them. The CDR3 is made up of 13 amino acids. Patients with Susac syndrome met diagnostic criteria that were recently defined for definite or probable disease.

The rearrangement links TRBV12-3 or TRBV12-4 to TRBJ1-5; D remains unclear. The sequence derives from a human donor with Susac syndrome. What was sequenced was CD8+ T cells from PBMCs. For the CDR3, the DNA is TGTGCCAGCAGTTTAGGCACGAATCAGCCCCAGCATTTT. It is translated as CASSLGTNQPQHF.